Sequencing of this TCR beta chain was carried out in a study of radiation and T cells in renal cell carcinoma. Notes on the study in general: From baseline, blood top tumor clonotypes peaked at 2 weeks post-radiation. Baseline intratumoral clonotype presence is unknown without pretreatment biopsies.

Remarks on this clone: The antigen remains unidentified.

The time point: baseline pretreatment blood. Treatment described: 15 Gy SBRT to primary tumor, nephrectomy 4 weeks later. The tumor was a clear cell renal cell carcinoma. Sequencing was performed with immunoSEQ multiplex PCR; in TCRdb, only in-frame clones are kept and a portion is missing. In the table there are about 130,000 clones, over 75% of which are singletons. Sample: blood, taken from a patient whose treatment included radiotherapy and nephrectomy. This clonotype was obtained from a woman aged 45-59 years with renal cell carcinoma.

The CDR3 DNA reads as TGTGCCAGCAGTCGTGCCTTTGGGGACTCCTACAATGAGCAGTTCTTC. Its translation: CASSRAFGDSYNEQFF. The V gene is TRBV5-8, the J gene TRBJ2-1; D gene ambiguous. Trimming cost V 5 bases and J 0 bases, with 15 bases left between them. This CDR3 region has 16 residues. The germline gives CDR1 SGHTS, CDR2 YDEGEE.